This T cell receptor (beta chain) emerged from a study of blood T cell repertoires in COVID-19. As for the study in general: Spain, Italy and the United States supplied samples that represented acute and convalescent COVID-19. From T cells, B-cell-depleted T cells, or PBMCs came the material, which was cDNA or gDNA.

Some clones are missing from TCRdb's copy, which holds only in-frame ones; the method was immunoSEQ multiplex PCR. Among approximately 210,000 clones listed, 70% to 90% were seen once. This clone was seen many times. The cohort comprised adults aged 18 to 89 years residing in approximately 25 US areas. The study assigned cohorts using participant-reported clinical history. Trimming pared 0 bases from V and 5 bases from J, leaving 8 bases between. Germline CDR1 reads SGDLS; CDR2 reads YYNGEE. The CDR3 sequence is 14 residues long. The receptor was isolated from a man between 25 and 39 years old with acute COVID-19. V gene TRBV9 combines with J gene TRBJ2-2; perhaps TRBD2 as D (5 bases). The sequenced material came from PBMCs or T cells enriched from blood (not recorded which). The CDR3 sequence is CASSVGGETGELFF. The CDR3 DNA follows: TGTGCCAGCAGCGTAGGTGGGGAGACCGGGGAGCTGTTTTTT.